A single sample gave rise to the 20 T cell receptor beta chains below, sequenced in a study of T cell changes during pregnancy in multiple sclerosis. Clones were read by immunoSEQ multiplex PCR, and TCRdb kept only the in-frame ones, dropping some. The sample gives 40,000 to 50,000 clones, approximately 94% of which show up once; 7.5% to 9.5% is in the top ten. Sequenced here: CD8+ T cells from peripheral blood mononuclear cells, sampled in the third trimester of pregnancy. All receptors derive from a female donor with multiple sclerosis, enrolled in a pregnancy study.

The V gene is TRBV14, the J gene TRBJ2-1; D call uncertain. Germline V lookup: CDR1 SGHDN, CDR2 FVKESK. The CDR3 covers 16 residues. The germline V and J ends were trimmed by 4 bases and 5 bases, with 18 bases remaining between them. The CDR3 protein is CASSLLKFLSDNEQFF. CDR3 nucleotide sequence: TGTGCCAGCAGCCTCCTAAAATTCCTTTCGGACAATGAGCAGTTCTTC.

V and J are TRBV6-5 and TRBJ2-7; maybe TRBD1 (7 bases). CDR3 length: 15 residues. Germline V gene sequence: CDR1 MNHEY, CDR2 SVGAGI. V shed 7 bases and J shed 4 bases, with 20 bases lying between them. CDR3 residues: CASTRGVGSRYEQYF. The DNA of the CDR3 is TGTGCCAGCACCAGGGGGGTTGGGAGTAGGTACGAGCAGTACTTC.

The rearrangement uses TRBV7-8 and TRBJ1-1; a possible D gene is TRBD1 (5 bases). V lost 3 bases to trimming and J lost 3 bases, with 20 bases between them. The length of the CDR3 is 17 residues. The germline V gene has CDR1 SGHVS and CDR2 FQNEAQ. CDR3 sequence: CASSFSGPGERDTEAFF. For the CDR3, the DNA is TGTGCCAGCAGCTTTTCCGGCCCGGGGGAGAGGGACACTGAAGCTTTCTTT.

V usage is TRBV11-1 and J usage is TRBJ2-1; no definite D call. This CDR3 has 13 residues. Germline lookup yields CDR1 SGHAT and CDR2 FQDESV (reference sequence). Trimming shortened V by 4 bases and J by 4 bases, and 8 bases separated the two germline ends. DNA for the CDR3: TGTGCCAGCAGCTCCCTCGGGTACAATGAGCAGTTCTTC. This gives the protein CASSSLGYNEQFF.

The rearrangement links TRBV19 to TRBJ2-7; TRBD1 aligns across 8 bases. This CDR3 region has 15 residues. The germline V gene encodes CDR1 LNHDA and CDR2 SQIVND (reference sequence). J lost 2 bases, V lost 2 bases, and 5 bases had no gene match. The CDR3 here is CASSITGTGAYEQYF. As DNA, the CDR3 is TGTGCCAGTAGTATAACGGGGACAGGAGCCTACGAGCAGTACTTC.

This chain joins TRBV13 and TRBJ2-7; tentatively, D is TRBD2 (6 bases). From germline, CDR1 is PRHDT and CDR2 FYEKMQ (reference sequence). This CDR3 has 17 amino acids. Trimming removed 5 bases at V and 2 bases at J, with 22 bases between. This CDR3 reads CASSQAPVRREPYEQYF. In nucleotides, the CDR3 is TGTGCCAGCAGCCAGGCTCCGGTTCGGCGGGAACCCTACGAGCAGTACTTC.

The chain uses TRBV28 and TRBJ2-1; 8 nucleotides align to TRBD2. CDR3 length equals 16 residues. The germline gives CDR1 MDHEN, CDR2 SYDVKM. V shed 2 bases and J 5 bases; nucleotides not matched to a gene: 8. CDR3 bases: TGTGCCAGCAGTTTAGTCTCTAGCGGGTATAACAATGAGCAGTTCTTC. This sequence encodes CASSLVSSGYNNEQFF.

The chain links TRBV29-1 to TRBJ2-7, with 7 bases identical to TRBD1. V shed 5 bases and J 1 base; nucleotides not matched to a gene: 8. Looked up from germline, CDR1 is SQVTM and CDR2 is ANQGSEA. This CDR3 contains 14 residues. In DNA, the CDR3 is TGCAGCGTTACCGGGACAGAAGCGTCCTACGAGCAGTACTTC. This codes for CSVTGTEASYEQYF.

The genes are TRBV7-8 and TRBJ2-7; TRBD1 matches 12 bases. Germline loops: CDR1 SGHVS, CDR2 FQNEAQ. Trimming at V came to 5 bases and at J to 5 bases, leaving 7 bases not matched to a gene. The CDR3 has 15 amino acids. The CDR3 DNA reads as TGTGCCAGCAGCCCTAGGGGGACAGGGGGCGACGAGCAGTACTTC. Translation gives CASSPRGTGGDEQYF.

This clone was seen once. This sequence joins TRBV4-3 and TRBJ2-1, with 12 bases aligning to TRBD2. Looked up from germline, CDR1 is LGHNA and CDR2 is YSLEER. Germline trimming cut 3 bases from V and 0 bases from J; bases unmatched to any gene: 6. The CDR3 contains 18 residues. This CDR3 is CASSHRLAGVFSYNEQFF. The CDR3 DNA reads TGCGCCAGCAGCCATAGACTAGCGGGAGTTTTCTCCTACAATGAGCAGTTCTTC.

Here the CDR3 DNA reads TGTGCCAGCAGCTTCAACCGGGACAGAGATGAAAAACTGTTTTTT. Translation: CASSFNRDRDEKLFF. J is TRBJ1-4 and V is TRBV11-2, with 7 bases matching TRBD1. CDR1 is SGHAT, CDR2 FQNNGV, per germline. This CDR3 has 15 residues. V gave up 3 bases and J gave up 6 bases; unmatched junction bases: 7.

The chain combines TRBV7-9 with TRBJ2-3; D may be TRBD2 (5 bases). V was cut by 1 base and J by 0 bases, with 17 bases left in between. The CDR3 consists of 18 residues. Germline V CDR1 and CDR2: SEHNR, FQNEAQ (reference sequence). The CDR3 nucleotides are TGTGCCAGCAGCTTAGATCCTCGGGGAGTCAAAAGCACAGATACGCAGTATTTT. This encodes CASSLDPRGVKSTDTQYF.

This CDR3 reads CASSYSSGTVNEKLFF. CDR3 sequence (DNA): TGTGCCAGCAGTTACAGTAGCGGGACGGTGAATGAAAAACTGTTTTTT. This chain links TRBV6-6 with TRBJ1-4; possible D gene TRBD1, 5 bases. The V end lost 2 bases, the J end lost 5 bases, and 15 bases lay between the germline ends. The germline gives CDR1 MNHNY, CDR2 SVGAGI (reference sequence). The CDR3 totals 16 residues.

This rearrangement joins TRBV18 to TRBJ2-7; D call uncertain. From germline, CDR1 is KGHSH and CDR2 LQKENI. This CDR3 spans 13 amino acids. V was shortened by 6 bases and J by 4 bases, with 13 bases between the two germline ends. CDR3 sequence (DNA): TGTGCCAGCTCTCCTTCAGATCCTTACGAGCAGTACTTC. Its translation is CASSPSDPYEQYF.

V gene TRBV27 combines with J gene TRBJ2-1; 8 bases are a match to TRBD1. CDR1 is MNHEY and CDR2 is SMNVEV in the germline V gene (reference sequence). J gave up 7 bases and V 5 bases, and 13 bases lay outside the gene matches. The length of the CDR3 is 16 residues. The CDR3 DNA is TGTGCCAGCAGTCCCTTCGGACAGGGTGACGGGAATGAGCAGTTCTTC. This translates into CASSPFGQGDGNEQFF.

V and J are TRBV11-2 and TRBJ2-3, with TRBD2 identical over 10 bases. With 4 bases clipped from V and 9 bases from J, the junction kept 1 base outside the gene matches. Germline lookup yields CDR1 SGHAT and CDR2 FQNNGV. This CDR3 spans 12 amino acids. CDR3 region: CASSSTSGTQYF. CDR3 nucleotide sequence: TGTGCCAGCAGCTCGACTAGCGGGACGCAGTATTTT.

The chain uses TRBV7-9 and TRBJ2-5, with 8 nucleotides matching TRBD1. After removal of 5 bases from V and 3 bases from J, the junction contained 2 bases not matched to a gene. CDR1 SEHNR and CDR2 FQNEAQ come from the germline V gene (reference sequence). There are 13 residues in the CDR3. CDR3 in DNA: TGTGCCAGCAGCCTGGGACAGGAAGAGACCCAGTACTTC. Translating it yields CASSLGQEETQYF.

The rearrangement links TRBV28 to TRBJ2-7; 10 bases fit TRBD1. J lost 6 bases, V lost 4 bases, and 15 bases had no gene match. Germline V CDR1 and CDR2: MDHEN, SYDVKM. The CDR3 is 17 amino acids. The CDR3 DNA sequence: TGTGCCAGCAGTTCCCGGGACAGGGGAAATCTTGGAGCCGAGCAGTACTTC. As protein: CASSSRDRGNLGAEQYF.

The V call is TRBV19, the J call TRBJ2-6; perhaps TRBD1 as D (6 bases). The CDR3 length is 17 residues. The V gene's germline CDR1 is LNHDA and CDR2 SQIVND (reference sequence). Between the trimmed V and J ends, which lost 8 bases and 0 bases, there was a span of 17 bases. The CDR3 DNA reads TGTGCCAGTTTAAGGGCCAGGGGAGACTCTGGGGCCAACGTCCTGACTTTC. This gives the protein CASLRARGDSGANVLTF.

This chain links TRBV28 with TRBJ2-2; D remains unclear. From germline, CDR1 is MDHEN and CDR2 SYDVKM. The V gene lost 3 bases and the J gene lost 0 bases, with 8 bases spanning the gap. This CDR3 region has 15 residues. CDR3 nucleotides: TGTGCCAGCAGTTTTGGGCTATCGAACACCGGGGAGCTGTTTTTT. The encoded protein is CASSFGLSNTGELFF.